These 24 T cell receptor beta chains were all obtained from the same sample, sequenced in a study of OX40 agonist ivuxolimab in advanced cancers. Profiled with immunoSEQ multiplex PCR; TCRdb holds only in-frame clones, not every one. The sample contains approximately 23,000 clones, approximately 88% of which appear only once. The source was CD4+ or CD8+ T cells sorted from blood, collected in a trial of the OX40 agonist ivuxolimab. Receptor source: an adult with an advanced solid tumor such as melanoma, head and neck, liver or kidney cancer.

CDR3 amino acids: CASSDSYRSDTQYF. CDR3 coding DNA: TGTGCCAGCAGTGACTCTTACAGATCGGATACGCAGTATTTT. V gene TRBV6-4 combines with J gene TRBJ2-3; D gene ambiguous. Trimming stripped 0 bases from V and 6 bases from J, with 10 bases between. CDR1 and CDR2 from the germline V gene are MRHNA and SNTAGT. This CDR3 comprises 14 residues.

The V and J genes are TRBV7-9 and TRBJ2-3, with 7 bases aligning to TRBD1. Trimming removed 5 bases from V and 6 bases from J; junction bases left unmatched: 8. CDR3 size: 14 residues. Germline V CDR1 and CDR2: SEHNR, FQNEAQ (reference sequence). CDR3 region: CASSPRGGGDTQYF. In nucleotides, the CDR3 is TGTGCCAGCAGCCCTAGAGGGGGCGGCGATACGCAGTATTTT. Full variable domain (outside the CDR3, taken from reference TRBV7-9 and TRBJ2-3): DTGVSQNPRHKITKRGQNVTFRCDPISEHNRLYWYRQTLGQGPEFLTYFQNEAQLEKSRLLSDRFSAERPKGSFSTLEIQRTEQGDSAMYLCASSPRGGGDTQYFGPGTRLTVL.

The V and J genes are TRBV10-3 and TRBJ2-4, with D possibly TRBD1 on 5 matching bases. CDR3 length: 15 amino acids. Germline V gene sequence: CDR1 ENHRY, CDR2 SYGVKD. V lost 3 bases and J lost 3, with 12 bases in between. CDR3: CAISDPGNRKNIQYF. The CDR3 DNA is TGTGCCATCAGTGACCCAGGGAACCGCAAAAACATTCAGTACTTC.

J is TRBJ2-7 and V is TRBV18; D uncertain. Germline-derived CDR1 and CDR2 are KGHSH and LQKENI. With 6 bases removed from V and 5 bases from J, the gap between germline ends came to 17 bases. The CDR3 runs to 14 residues. The CDR3 region is CASSSFVALNEQYF. The CDR3 coding sequence is TGTGCCAGCTCCTCCTTTGTAGCTTTAAACGAGCAGTACTTC.

The chain recombines TRBV7-2 with TRBJ2-7; no clear D. The CDR3 runs 14 residues. V was cut by 5 bases and J by 0 bases, with 11 bases left in between. Per the germline V gene, CDR1 is SGHTA and CDR2 is FQGNSA. CDR3 protein: CASSRDMNSYEQYF. In DNA form, the CDR3 reads TGTGCCAGCAGCCGAGACATGAACTCCTACGAGCAGTACTTC.

The chain employs TRBV4-3 and TRBJ1-3, with TRBD1 matching 11 bases. J was trimmed by 0 bases and V by 0 bases; bases with no gene match: 10. CDR1 is LGHNA and CDR2 is YSLEER in the germline V gene. The CDR3 totals 20 residues. In nucleotides, the CDR3 is TGCGCCAGCAGCCAAGATAACAGGAGGACAGGGGGCGCCTCTGGAAACACCATATATTTT. This sequence encodes CASSQDNRRTGGASGNTIYF.

The gene calls are TRBV7-9 and TRBJ2-5, with 13 nucleotides matching TRBD2. CDR1 SEHNR and CDR2 FQNEAQ come from the germline V gene (reference sequence). V dropped 4 bases and J dropped 5; count of bases not matched to a gene: 10. The CDR3 contains 17 residues. CDR3 sequence (DNA): TGTGCCAGCAGCTCCGGTTGGACTAGCGGGAGTGGGGAGACCCAGTACTTC. Translated: CASSSGWTSGSGETQYF.

The chain is built from TRBV30 and TRBJ2-3, with D uncertain. Trimming left V 3 bases short and J 3 bases short, with 13 bases between. This CDR3 spans 14 amino acids. The germline gives CDR1 GTSNPN, CDR2 SVGIG (reference sequence). The CDR3 DNA sequence: TGTGCCTGGAGAGCAGGTAGATTGACAGATACGCAGTATTTT. This codes for CAWRAGRLTDTQYF.

This chain joins TRBV14 and TRBJ2-3; D unresolved. V lost 4 bases to trimming and J lost 0 bases, with 11 bases between them. The CDR3 loop spans 15 amino acids. The germline V gene encodes CDR1 SGHDN and CDR2 FVKESK. The CDR3 here is CASSPRLGSTDTQYF. The CDR3 DNA reads as TGTGCCAGCAGCCCTAGGCTAGGGAGCACAGATACGCAGTATTTT. The variable domain in full, completed from reference TRBV14 and TRBJ2-3, reads EAGVTQFPSHSVIEKGQTVTLRCDPISGHDNLYWYRRVMGKEIKFLLHFVKESKQDESGMPNNRFLAERTGGTYSTLKVQPAELEDSGVYFCASSPRLGSTDTQYFGPGTRLTVL.

CDR3 protein: CASSSRGGQPQHF. The CDR3, as DNA: TGTGCCAGTAGTAGCAGGGGAGGGCAGCCCCAGCATTTT. The V call is TRBV19, the J call TRBJ1-5, with a tentative D call TRBD1 (6 bases). Germline V CDR1 and CDR2: LNHDA, SQIVND (reference sequence). Trimming pared 4 bases from V and 7 bases from J, leaving 11 bases between. The CDR3 runs to 13 residues.

The chain links TRBV11-2 to TRBJ2-7; 10 nucleotides line up with TRBD2. This CDR3 is 13 amino acids long. Losses at the gene ends were 4 bases for V and 4 bases for J; bases not matched to a gene: 1. Germline values: CDR1 SGHAT, CDR2 FQNNGV. CDR3 protein: CASSSSGRYEQYF. CDR3 sequence (DNA): TGTGCCAGCAGCTCTAGCGGGAGATACGAGCAGTACTTC.

The V gene is TRBV19, the J gene TRBJ1-3, with D unclear. Germline V CDR1 and CDR2: LNHDA, SQIVND (reference sequence). V lost 9 bases, J lost 4 bases, and 10 bases lay in between. The CDR3 length is 12 residues. The CDR3 nucleotides read TGTGCCAGCGAAAAGTCCGGAAACACCATATATTTT. As protein: CASEKSGNTIYF.

In its sample, this clone was seen once. The chain is built from TRBV5-1 and TRBJ1-3, with D unresolved. The germline V gene has CDR1 SGHRS and CDR2 YFSETQ. This CDR3 has 13 residues. The V and J ends lost 7 bases and 2 bases respectively, with 10 bases between them. The CDR3 is CASSGEPGNTIYF. CDR3 in DNA: TGCGCCAGCTCCGGGGAACCTGGAAACACCATATATTTT. The variable domain in full, with the rest retrieved from reference TRBV5-1 and TRBJ1-3, is KAGVTQTPRYLIKTRGQQVTLSCSPISGHRSVSWYQQTPGQGLQFLFEYFSETQRNKGNFPGRFSGRQFSNSRSEMNVSTLELGDSALYLCASSGEPGNTIYFGEGSWLTVV.

The V gene is TRBV7-6, the J gene TRBJ1-1; no firm D call. The germline CDR1 and CDR2 sequences are SGHVS and FNYEAQ. The CDR3 loop spans 13 amino acids. Between the trimmed V and J ends, which lost 5 bases and 1 base, there was a span of 8 bases. CDR3 residues: CASSVPGNTEAFF. Written as DNA, the CDR3 is TGTGCCAGCAGCGTCCCCGGGAACACTGAAGCTTTCTTT. Using reference TRBV7-6 and TRBJ1-1 for the parts outside the CDR3, the full variable domain is GAGVSQSPRYKVTKRGQDVALRCDPISGHVSLYWYRQALGQGPEFLTYFNYEAQQDKSGLPNDRFSAERPEGSISTLTIQRTEQRDSAMYRCASSVPGNTEAFFGQGTRLTVV.

This clone was observed a handful of times. The chain joins TRBV28 to TRBJ2-7, with D possibly TRBD1 on 6 matching bases. The CDR3 is 12 amino acids. V dropped 6 bases and J dropped 3 bases, with 9 bases sitting between them. CDR1 and CDR2 (germline): MDHEN, SYDVKM. CDR3 in DNA: TGTGCCAGCAGGTCGGACAGCTACGAGCAGTACTTC. It is translated as CASRSDSYEQYF. The complete variable domain, with remaining parts taken from reference TRBV28 and TRBJ2-7, reads DVKVTQSSRYLVKRTGEKVFLECVQDMDHENMFWYRQDPGLGLRLIYFSYDVKMKEKGDIPEGYSVSREKKERFSLILESASTNQTSMYLCASRSDSYEQYFGPGTRLTVT.

The V call is TRBV18, the J call TRBJ1-5, with D tentatively TRBD1 (6 bases). V shed 3 bases and J shed 0 bases, with 6 bases lying between them. This CDR3 spans 14 amino acids. The germline gives CDR1 KGHSH, CDR2 LQKENI. The CDR3 sequence is CASSPDSSNQPQHF. As DNA, the CDR3 is TGTGCCAGCTCACCGGACAGTAGCAATCAGCCCCAGCATTTT.

The J gene is TRBJ2-1, the V gene TRBV7-9; tentatively, D is TRBD1 (6 bases). The CDR3 sequence is 13 residues long. The germline gives CDR1 SEHNR, CDR2 FQNEAQ (reference sequence). Trimming shortened V by 6 bases and J by 1 base, and 7 bases separated the two germline ends. The CDR3, as DNA: TGTGCCAGCAGACAGGGATCCTACAATGAGCAGTTCTTC. Translating gives CASRQGSYNEQFF.

This clone was detected a few times. This rearrangement joins TRBV6-5 to TRBJ2-5; 10 bases map to TRBD1. Trimming took 6 bases from V and 4 from J; bases not matched to a gene: 8. This CDR3 is 15 amino acids long. Germline V CDR1 and CDR2: MNHEY, SVGAGI. The CDR3 bases are TGTGCCAGCAGGCCGACAGGGGGCGCGGGAGAGACCCAGTACTTC. It specifies CASRPTGGAGETQYF.

This clone showed up just once. V gene TRBV11-3 combines with J gene TRBJ2-7; tentative D call: TRBD2 (6 bases). The CDR3 is made up of 14 amino acids. Germline V CDR1 and CDR2: SGHNT, YENEEA. The V gene lost 4 bases and the J gene lost 5 bases, with 15 bases spanning the gap. The CDR3 reads CASSSGTRANEQYF. DNA for the CDR3: TGTGCCAGCAGCTCCGGGACTCGGGCCAACGAGCAGTACTTC. The full variable domain, with the rest looked up from reference TRBV11-3 and TRBJ2-7, is EAGVVQSPRYKIIEKKQPVAFWCNPISGHNTLYWYLQNLGQGPELLIRYENEEAVDDSQLPKDRFSAERLKGVDSTLKIQPAELGDSAVYLCASSSGTRANEQYFGPGTRLTVT.

The chain uses TRBV7-7 and TRBJ2-3, with 10 positions matching TRBD2. V trimming: 1 base; J trimming: 4 bases; junction bases outside the gene matches: 5. Germline V CDR1 and CDR2: SSHAT, FNYEAQ (reference sequence). The CDR3 sequence is 16 residues long. DNA for the CDR3: TGTGCCAGCAGCTTAGGGTCTAGCGGGAGTGCAGATACGCAGTATTTT. Its translation: CASSLGSSGSADTQYF.

This chain uses TRBV11-1 with TRBJ2-3, with 7 bases aligning to TRBD2. This CDR3 contains 15 residues. CDR1 and CDR2 from the germline V gene are SGHAT and FQDESV (reference sequence). The V and J ends lost 0 bases and 5 bases, in that order; junction bases with no gene match: 5. In nucleotides, the CDR3 is TGTGCCAGCAGCTTAGCGGGAGGGCGGGGAGATACGCAGTATTTT. Translating it yields CASSLAGGRGDTQYF.

The CDR3 DNA reads TGCGCCAGCAGCCAAAGGGCCGTGGGCTATGGCTACACCTTC. It yields the protein CASSQRAVGYGYTF. The chain couples TRBV4-1 to TRBJ1-2; D is unclear. Per the germline V gene, CDR1 is MGHRA and CDR2 is YSYEKL. V lost 2 bases to trimming and J lost 4 bases, with 11 bases between them. CDR3 size: 14 residues.

The chain couples TRBV10-3 to TRBJ1-2; 9 bases align to TRBD1. Germline V CDR1 and CDR2: ENHRY, SYGVKD. V gave up 2 bases and J gave up 8 bases; unmatched junction bases: 6. The CDR3 consists of 14 residues. The CDR3 is CAISEIRTGEGYTF. The CDR3 DNA is TGTGCCATCAGTGAGATTAGGACAGGGGAGGGCTACACCTTC.

The chain joins TRBV18 to TRBJ1-1; 7 nucleotides align to TRBD1. Germline V gives CDR1 KGHSH, CDR2 LQKENI. This CDR3 has 14 residues. Trimming cost V 3 bases and J 4 bases; bases outside gene matches: 5. The CDR3 protein is CASSPRDSITEAFF. The DNA for the CDR3 is TGTGCCAGCTCACCCCGGGACAGTATCACTGAAGCTTTCTTT.